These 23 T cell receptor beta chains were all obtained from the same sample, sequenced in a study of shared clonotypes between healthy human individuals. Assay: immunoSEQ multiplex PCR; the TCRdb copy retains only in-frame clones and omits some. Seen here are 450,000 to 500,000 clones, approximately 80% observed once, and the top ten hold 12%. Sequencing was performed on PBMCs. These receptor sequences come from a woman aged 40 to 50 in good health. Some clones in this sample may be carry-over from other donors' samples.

The DNA for the CDR3 is TGTGCCAGCAGTACTGGACAGGGCCTTGAGCAGTTCTTC. This encodes CASSTGQGLEQFF. The chain joins TRBV6-5 to TRBJ2-1; TRBD1 agrees at 8 bases. CDR1 is MNHEY and CDR2 is SVGAGI in the germline V gene. This CDR3 comprises 13 residues. V was clipped by 5 bases and J by 9 bases; unmatched bases: 6.

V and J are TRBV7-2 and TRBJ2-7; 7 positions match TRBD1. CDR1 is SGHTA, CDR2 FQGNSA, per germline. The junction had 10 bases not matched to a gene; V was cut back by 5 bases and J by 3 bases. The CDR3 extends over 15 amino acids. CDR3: CASSNDRARGYEQYF. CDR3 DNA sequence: TGTGCCAGCAGCAACGACAGGGCCAGGGGCTACGAGCAGTACTTC.

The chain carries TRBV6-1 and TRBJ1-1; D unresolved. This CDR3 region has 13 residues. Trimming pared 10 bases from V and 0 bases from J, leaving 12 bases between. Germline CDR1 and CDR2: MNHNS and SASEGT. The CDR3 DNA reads TGTGCCACCCTACCTACTATGAACACTGAAGCTTTCTTT. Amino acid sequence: CATLPTMNTEAFF.

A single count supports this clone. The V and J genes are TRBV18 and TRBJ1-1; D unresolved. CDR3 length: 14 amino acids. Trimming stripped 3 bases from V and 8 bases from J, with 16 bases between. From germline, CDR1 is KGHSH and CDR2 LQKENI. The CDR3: CASSPLRGRAEAFF. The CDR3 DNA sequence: TGTGCCAGCTCACCTCTGAGAGGGCGGGCGGAAGCTTTCTTT.

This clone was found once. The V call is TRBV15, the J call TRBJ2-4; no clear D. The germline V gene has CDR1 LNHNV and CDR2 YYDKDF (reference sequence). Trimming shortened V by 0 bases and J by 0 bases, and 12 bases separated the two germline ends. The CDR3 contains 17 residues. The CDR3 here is CATSRDVTPVAKNIQYF. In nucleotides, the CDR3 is TGTGCCACCAGCAGAGATGTGACACCCGTAGCCAAAAACATTCAGTACTTC.

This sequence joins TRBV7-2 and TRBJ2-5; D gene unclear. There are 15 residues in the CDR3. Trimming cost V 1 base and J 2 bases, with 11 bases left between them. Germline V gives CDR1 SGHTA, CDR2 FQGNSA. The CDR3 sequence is CASSLDWARQETQYF. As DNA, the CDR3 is TGTGCCAGCAGCTTAGACTGGGCTAGGCAAGAGACCCAGTACTTC.

CDR3: CASSFRRGLNTEAFF. The CDR3 DNA reads as TGTGCCAGCAGTTTCCGCAGGGGGCTGAACACTGAAGCTTTCTTT. This sequence joins TRBV27 and TRBJ1-1, with TRBD1 identical over 8 bases. J lost 0 bases, V lost 3 bases, and 3 bases had no gene match. There are 15 residues in the CDR3. CDR1 is MNHEY and CDR2 is SMNVEV in the germline V gene (reference sequence).

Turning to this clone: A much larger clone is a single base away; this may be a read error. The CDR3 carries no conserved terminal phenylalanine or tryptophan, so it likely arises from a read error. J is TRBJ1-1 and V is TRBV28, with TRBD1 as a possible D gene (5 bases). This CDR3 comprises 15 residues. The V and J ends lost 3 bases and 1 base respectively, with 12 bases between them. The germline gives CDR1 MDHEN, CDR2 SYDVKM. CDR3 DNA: TGTGCCAGCAGTTTCTGGGGACGGACGAACACTGAAGCTTTCTCT. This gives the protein CASSFWGRTNTEAFS.

CDR3 amino acids: CASSGKGGDIQYF. CDR3 DNA: TGTGCCAGCAGTGGAAAGGGGGGGGACATTCAGTACTTC. The chain has TRBV28 and TRBJ2-4, with TRBD2 as a possible D gene (7 bases). V was trimmed by 5 bases and J by 8 bases, leaving 13 bases between them. The CDR3 length is 13 residues. Germline-derived CDR1 and CDR2 are MDHEN and SYDVKM.

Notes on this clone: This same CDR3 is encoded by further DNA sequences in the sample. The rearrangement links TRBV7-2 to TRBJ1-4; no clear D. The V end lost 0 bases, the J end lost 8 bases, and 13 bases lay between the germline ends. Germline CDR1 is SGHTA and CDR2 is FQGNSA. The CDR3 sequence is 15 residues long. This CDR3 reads CASSLAAGIREKLFF. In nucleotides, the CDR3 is TGTGCCAGCAGCTTAGCGGCGGGGATTCGGGAAAAACTGTTTTTT.

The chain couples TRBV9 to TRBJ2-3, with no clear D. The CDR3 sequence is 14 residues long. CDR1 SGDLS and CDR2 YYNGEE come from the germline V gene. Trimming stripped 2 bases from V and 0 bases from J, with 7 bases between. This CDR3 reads CASSVQASTDTQYF. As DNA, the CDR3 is TGTGCCAGCAGCGTTCAGGCTAGCACAGATACGCAGTATTTT.

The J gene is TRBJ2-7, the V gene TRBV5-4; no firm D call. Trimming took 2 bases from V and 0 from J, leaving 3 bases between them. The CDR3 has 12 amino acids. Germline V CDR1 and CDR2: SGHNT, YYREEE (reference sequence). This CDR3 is CASSFGSYEQYF. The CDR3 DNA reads TGTGCCAGCAGCTTCGGCTCCTACGAGCAGTACTTC.

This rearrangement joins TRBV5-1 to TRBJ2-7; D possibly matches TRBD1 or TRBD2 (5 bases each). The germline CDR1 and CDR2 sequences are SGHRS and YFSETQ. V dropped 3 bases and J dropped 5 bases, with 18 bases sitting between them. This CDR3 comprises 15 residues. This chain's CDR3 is CASSSRAPGSDEQYF. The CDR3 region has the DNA TGCGCCAGCAGCTCCCGGGCCCCAGGGAGCGACGAGCAGTACTTC. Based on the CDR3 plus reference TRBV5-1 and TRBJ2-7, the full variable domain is KAGVTQTPRYLIKTRGQQVTLSCSPISGHRSVSWYQQTPGQGLQFLFEYFSETQRNKGNFPGRFSGRQFSNSRSEMNVSTLELGDSALYLCASSSRAPGSDEQYFGPGTRLTVT.

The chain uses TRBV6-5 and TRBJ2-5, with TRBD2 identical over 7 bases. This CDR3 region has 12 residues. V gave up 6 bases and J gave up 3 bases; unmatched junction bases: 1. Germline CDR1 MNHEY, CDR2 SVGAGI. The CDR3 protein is CASRAGEETQYF. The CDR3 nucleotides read TGTGCCAGCAGGGCGGGAGAAGAGACCCAGTACTTC.

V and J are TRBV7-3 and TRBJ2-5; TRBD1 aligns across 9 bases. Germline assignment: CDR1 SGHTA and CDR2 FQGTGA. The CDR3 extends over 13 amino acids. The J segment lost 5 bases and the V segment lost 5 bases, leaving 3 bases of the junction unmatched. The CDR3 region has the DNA TGTGCCAGCAGCCAGGGACAGGGCGAGACCCAGTACTTC. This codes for CASSQGQGETQYF.

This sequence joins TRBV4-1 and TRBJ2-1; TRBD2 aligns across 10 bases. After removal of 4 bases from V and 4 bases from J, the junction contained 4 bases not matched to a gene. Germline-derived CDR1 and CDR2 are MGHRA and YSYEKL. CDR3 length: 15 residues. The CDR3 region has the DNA TGCGCCAGCAGCCCTGTAGCGGGAGGATACAATGAGCAGTTCTTC. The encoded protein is CASSPVAGGYNEQFF.

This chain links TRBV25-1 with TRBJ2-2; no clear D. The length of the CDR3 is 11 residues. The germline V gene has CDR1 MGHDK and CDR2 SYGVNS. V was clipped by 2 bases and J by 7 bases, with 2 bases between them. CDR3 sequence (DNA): TGTGCCAGCAGTGAAGACGGGGAGCTGTTTTTT. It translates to CASSEDGELFF.

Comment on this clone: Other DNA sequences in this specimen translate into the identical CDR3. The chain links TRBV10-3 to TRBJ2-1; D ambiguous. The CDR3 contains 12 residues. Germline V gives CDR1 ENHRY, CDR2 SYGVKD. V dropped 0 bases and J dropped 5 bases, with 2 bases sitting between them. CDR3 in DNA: TGTGCCATCAGTGAGTCTAACAATGAGCAGTTCTTC. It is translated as CAISESNNEQFF.

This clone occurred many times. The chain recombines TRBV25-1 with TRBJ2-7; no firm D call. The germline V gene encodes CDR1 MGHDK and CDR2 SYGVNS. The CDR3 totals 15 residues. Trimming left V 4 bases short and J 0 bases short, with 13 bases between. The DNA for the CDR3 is TGTGCCAGCAGTGGCCCCCTGGAGAACTCCTACGAGCAGTACTTC. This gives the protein CASSGPLENSYEQYF.

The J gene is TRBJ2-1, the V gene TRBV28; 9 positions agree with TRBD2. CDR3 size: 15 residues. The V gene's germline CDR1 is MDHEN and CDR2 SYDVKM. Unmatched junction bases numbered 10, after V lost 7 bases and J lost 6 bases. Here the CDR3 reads CASTPGGAGGNEQFF. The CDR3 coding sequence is TGTGCCAGCACCCCCGGGGGAGCGGGAGGCAATGAGCAGTTCTTC. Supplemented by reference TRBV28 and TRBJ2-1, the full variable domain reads DVKVTQSSRYLVKRTGEKVFLECVQDMDHENMFWYRQDPGLGLRLIYFSYDVKMKEKGDIPEGYSVSREKKERFSLILESASTNQTSMYLCASTPGGAGGNEQFFGPGTRLTVL.

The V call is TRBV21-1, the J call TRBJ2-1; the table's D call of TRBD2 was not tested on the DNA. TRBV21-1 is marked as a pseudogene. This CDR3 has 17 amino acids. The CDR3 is CASSRTSGKRFYNEQFF. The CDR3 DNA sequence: TGTGCCAGCAGTAGGACTAGCGGGAAGAGGTTCTATAATGAGCAGTTCTTC.

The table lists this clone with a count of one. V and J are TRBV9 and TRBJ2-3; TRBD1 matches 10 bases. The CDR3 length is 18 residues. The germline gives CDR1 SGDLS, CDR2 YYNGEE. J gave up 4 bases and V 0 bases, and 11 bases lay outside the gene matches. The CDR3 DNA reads TGTGCCAGCAGCGTAGGTGTTTCCGCCGGGACAGGGGCAGATACGCAGTATTTT. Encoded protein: CASSVGVSAGTGADTQYF.

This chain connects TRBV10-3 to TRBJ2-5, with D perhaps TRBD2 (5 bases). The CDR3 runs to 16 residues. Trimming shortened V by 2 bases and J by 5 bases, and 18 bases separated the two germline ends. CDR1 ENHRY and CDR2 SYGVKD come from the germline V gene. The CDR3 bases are TGTGCCATCAGTGAGGAGGGCGCGAACTCGGGGGAGACCCAGTACTTC. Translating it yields CAISEEGANSGETQYF.